This note documents a single TCR beta chain sequence. The data originate from a study of T cells in Graves' hyperthyroidism and ophthalmopathy. Using RNA transcripts as the source, TCR beta CDR3 regions were amplified. Initially, a first-round RT-PCR of the TCR CDR3 employed the HTBI primer set. TCRdb fed the multiplex PCR reads into MiXCR, producing one record per CDR3 protein. Here the sample spans 350,000 or so distinct CDR3 sequences, over 15% being singletons. Clinical symptoms, serum thyroxine, TRAb, thyroid ultrasound and orbital computed tomography informed diagnoses. Germline trimming cut 4 bases from V and 6 bases from J; bases unmatched to any gene: 6. CDR3 length equals 14 residues. Germline assignment: CDR1 MNHNS and CDR2 SASEGT.

The sequenced material came from blood. The TCR originated in a woman aged 45-65 years with Graves' hyperthyroidism. The rearrangement uses TRBV6-1 and TRBJ2-1; 7 nucleotides align to TRBD2. CDR3 protein: CASSVETSLNEQFF. Written as DNA, the CDR3 is TGTGCCAGCAGTGTGGAGACTAGCCTCAATGAGCAGTTCTTC.